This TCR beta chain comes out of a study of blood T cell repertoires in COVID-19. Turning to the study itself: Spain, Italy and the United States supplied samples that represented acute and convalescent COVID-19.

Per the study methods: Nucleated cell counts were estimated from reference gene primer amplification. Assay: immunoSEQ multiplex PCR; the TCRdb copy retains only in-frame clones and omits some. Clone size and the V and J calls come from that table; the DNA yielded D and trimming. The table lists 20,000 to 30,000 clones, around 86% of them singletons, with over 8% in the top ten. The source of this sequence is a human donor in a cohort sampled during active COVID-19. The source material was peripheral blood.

DNA for the CDR3: TGTGCCAGCAGCCCCGTAGTCCCCTCGGGATCTGGGCAGTTCTTC. Translation gives CASSPVVPSGSGQFF. V gene TRBV7-2 combines with J gene TRBJ2-1, with D possibly being TRBD2 (5 bases). The CDR3 extends over 15 amino acids. V was pared by 5 bases and J by 12 bases, with 23 bases between. CDR1 SGHTA and CDR2 FQGNSA come from the germline V gene.